This T cell receptor (beta chain) was observed in a study of Ad26.COV2.S vaccination and SARS-CoV-2 variants. Germline CDR1 SNHLY, CDR2 FYNNEI. Between the trimmed V and J ends, which lost 5 bases and 8 bases, there was a span of 12 bases. This CDR3 is 13 amino acids long. Clones were read by immunoSEQ multiplex PCR, and TCRdb kept only the in-frame ones, dropping some. The table has about 350,000 clones, about 85% seen once. Treatment meaning: around 19 received Ad26.COV2.S at low or high dose, single or two shots; roughly five received placebo; per-sample allocation not given. The samples date from day 63 after the first vaccine or placebo injection. For this clone: Its specificity is unknown.

Study-level findings and limits: Those who received the vaccine showed greater spike-specific TCR breadth than those given placebo.

Sequenced here: peripheral blood, sampled in a trial of Ad26.COV2.S vaccine versus placebo. This chain links TRBV2 with TRBJ1-4; weak D call: TRBD1 (6 bases). This clonotype originated in a person aged 18-60 years who received the Ad26.COV2.S COVID-19 vaccine or a placebo. Here the CDR3 reads CASSSRGGEKLFF. The CDR3 nucleotides read TGTGCCAGCAGTTCCAGGGGAGGGGAAAAACTGTTTTTT.